The T cell receptor beta chain under discussion was sequenced for a study of cytomegalovirus exposure and HLA in healthy donors. Germline CDR1 GTSNPN, CDR2 SVGIG (reference sequence). There are 14 residues in the CDR3. Trimming shortened V by 4 bases and J by 1 base, and 12 bases separated the two germline ends. The study ran its PCR with 60 Vbeta and 13 Jbeta primers. Generated by immunoSEQ multiplex PCR, the TCRdb table keeps only in-frame clones and is missing some. The sample has 95,000 to 110,000 clones; roughly 70% are singletons. A note on this clone: Its antigen is as yet unknown.

Study-wide results and limits: Earlier analysis yielded a pattern in which most TCR beta V segments were productive about 90% or about 30% of the time. Later analysis placed DRB1 highest and HLA-C lowest in TCR association rates, which differed by HLA locus. Reported performance of the classifier showed diagnosis of cytomegalovirus status with high specificity and sensitivity. In a later analysis, at a false discovery rate of 0.05, 17,000 or so TCR beta sequences matched HLA alleles.

The source is a woman between 40 and 55 years old in good health and CMV-seropositive. The specimen sequenced was PBMCs. The rearrangement links TRBV30 to TRBJ2-3, with a possible D match to TRBD1 (7 bases). The DNA for the CDR3 is TGTGCCTGGATCGCCAGGGGGGGCACAGATACGCAGTATTTT. Residues: CAWIARGGTDTQYF.